This TCR beta chain stems from a study of blood T cell repertoires in COVID-19. On the study more broadly: PBMCs, B-cell-depleted T cells, or T cells provided the cDNA or gDNA that made up the material.

V lost 5 bases, J lost 8 bases, and 10 bases lay in between. Germline V gene sequence: CDR1 LNHDA, CDR2 SQIVND (reference sequence). The CDR3 length is 11 residues. Sequenced by immunoSEQ multiplex PCR; TCRdb stores in-frame clones only, minus some. The sample lists 230,000 or so clones, roughly 89% occurring once. The chain combines TRBV19 with TRBJ2-7; no clear D gene. This receptor was taken from a woman aged 40 to 49 with acute COVID-19. The sequencing sample was made of PBMCs or T cells enriched from blood (not recorded which). The CDR3 reads CASSYLTKQYF. The CDR3, as DNA: TGTGCCAGTAGTTATTTGACAAAGCAGTACTTC.